The clone carrying this T cell receptor (beta chain) was seen at least ten times. Trimming pared 7 bases from V and 8 bases from J, leaving 23 bases between. Germline CDR1 and CDR2: SQVTM and ANQGSEA. The CDR3 contains 15 residues. TCRdb re-called the PCR reads through MiXCR. Here the sample spans tens of thousands of clones, approximately 16% being singletons. The source of the sample is a study of metastatic and nonmetastatic thyroid tumors. All patients were untreated before thyroid surgery. V and J are TRBV29-1 and TRBJ1-4; possible D gene TRBD1, 6 bases. The sequenced sample consisted of tumor tissue. This sequence originates from a female donor with papillary thyroid cancer or a benign thyroid nodule (not recorded which). Some clones in this sample may be carry-over from other donors' samples. Here the CDR3 DNA reads TGCAGCGCCGGAGGCGGTGGGACAAGGAACGAAAAACTGTTTTTT. It yields the protein CSAGGGGTRNEKLFF.